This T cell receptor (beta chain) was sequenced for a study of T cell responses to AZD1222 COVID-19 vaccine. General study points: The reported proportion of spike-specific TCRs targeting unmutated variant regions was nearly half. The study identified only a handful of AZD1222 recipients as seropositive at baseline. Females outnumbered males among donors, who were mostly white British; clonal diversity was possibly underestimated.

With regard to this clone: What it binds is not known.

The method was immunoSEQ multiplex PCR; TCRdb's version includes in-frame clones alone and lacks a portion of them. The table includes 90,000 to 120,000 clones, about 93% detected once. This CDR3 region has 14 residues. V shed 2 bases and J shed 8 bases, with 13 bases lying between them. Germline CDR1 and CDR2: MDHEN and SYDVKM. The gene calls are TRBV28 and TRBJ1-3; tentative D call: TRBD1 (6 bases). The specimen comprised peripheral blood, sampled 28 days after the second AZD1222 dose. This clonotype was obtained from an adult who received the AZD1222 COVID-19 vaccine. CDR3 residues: CASSLRDNWDTIYF. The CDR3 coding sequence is TGTGCCAGCAGTTTACGGGACAATTGGGACACCATATATTTT.